This TCR beta chain is drawn from a study of cytomegalovirus exposure and HLA in healthy donors. Study in general: HLA-typed donors were the source of about 85 million unique TCRs, which an early data release held.

The study, taken as a whole, reports: As confirmed in vitro, a few CMV-associated chains were specific for CMV antigens. Versus the roughly 640-donor mean, an Asian-associated ancestry cluster reportedly showed fewer N-insertions in a later analysis.

Germline V gene lookup returns CDR1 SEHNR and CDR2 FQNEAQ (reference sequence). Trimming took off 5 bases at V and 0 bases at J, with 8 bases between the two ends. The CDR3 extends over 13 amino acids. It was with 60 Vbeta and 13 Jbeta primers that the PCR ran. The assay was immunoSEQ multiplex PCR, and TCRdb's table has in-frame clones only and misses some. The repertoire holds about 180,000 clones, with about 78% as singletons. With regard to this clone: Its antigen is still unknown.

Input material: PBMCs. The TCR originated in a man aged 55 to 70 in good health and CMV-seronegative. This chain connects TRBV7-9 to TRBJ2-7, with D possibly being TRBD2 (5 bases). CDR3 amino acids: CASSLTSSYEQYF. Here the CDR3 DNA reads TGTGCCAGCAGCCTTACTAGCTCCTACGAGCAGTACTTC.